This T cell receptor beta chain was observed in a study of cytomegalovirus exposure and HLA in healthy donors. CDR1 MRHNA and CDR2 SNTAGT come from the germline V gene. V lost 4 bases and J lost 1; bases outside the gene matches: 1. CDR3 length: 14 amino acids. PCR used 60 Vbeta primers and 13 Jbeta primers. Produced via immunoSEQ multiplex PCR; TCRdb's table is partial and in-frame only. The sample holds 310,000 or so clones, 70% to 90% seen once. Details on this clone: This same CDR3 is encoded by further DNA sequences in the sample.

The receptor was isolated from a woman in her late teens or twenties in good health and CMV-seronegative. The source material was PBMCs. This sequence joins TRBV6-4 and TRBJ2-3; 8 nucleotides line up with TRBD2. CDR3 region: CASSGAGGTDTQYF. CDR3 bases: TGTGCCAGCAGTGGAGCGGGGGGCACAGATACGCAGTATTTT.